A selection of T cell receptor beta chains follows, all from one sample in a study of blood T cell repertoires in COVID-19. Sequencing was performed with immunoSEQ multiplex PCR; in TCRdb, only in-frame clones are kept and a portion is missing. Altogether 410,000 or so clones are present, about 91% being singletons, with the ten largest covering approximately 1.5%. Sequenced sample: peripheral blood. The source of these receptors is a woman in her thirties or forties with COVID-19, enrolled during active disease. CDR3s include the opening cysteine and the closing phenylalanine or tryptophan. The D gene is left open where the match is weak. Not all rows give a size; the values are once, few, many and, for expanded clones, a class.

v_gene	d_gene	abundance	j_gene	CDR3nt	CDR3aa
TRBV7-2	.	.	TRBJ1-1	TGTGCCAGCAGCTTAACCTCAGGGTTGAACACTGAAGCTTTCTTT	CASSLTSGLNTEAFF
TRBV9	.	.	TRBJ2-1	TGTGCCAGCAGCCCCACTCTTATCGGCTCCTACAATGAGCAGTTCTTC	CASSPTLIGSYNEQFF
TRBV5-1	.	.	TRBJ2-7	TGCGCCAGCATGAACAACTACGAGCAGTACTTC	CASMNNYEQYF
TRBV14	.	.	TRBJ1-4	TGTGCCAGCAGCCAAGAAGGGGTGGGCGAAAAACTGTTTTTT	CASSQEGVGEKLFF
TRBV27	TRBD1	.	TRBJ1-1	TGTGCCAGCGCGAGGACAGGGCTAATCACTGAAGCTTTCTTT	CASARTGLITEAFF
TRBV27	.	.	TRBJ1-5	TGTGCCAGCAGTCCCCAGGGAGGGCAGCCCCAGCATTTT	CASSPQGGQPQHF
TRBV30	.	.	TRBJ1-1	TGTGCCTGGAGTGACTCGGGACACCGTACCTCTGAAGCTTTCTTT	CAWSDSGHRTSEAFF
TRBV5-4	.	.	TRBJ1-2	TGTGCCAGCAGCTTGGACACTTCGGACACCCTGGCCGGGGGCTACACCTTC	CASSLDTSDTLAGGYTF
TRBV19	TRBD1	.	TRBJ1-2	TGTGCCAGTAAGCCAGGGACAGCAACCTATGGCTACACCTTC	CASKPGTATYGYTF
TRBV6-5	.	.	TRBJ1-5	TGTGCCAGCAGTTTGCAACAGCAAAATCAGCCCCAGCATTTT	CASSLQQQNQPQHF
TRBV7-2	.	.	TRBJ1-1	TGTGCCAGCAGCCCAACGACGGTCGGGGGGACGGAAGCTTTCTTT	CASSPTTVGGTEAFF
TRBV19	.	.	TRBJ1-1	TGTGCCAGCTTGGGTACAATGGGCCCACCTGAAGCTTTCTTT	CASLGTMGPPEAFF
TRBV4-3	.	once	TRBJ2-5	TGCGCCAGCAGCCCCAGGTCTAGAGGGGAGACCCAGTACTTC	CASSPRSRGETQYF
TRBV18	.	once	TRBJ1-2	TGTGCCAGCTCACCAGAGGGTACCTATGGCTACACCTTC	CASSPEGTYGYTF
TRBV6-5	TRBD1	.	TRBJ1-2	TGTGCCAGCAGTCGCCAGGGGGCGGTCGGCTACACCTTC	CASSRQGAVGYTF
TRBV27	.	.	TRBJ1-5	TGTGCCAGCAGTCCGCAGGGCCGTTTTTCCCAGCCCCAGCATTTT	CASSPQGRFSQPQHF
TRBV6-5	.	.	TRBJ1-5	TGTGCCAGCAGTTACGGCCCTTCTCAGCCCCAGCATTTT	CASSYGPSQPQHF
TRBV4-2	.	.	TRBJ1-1	TGTGCCAGCAGCCCAGACAGTATGAACACTGAAGCTTTCTTT	CASSPDSMNTEAFF
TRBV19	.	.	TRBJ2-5	TGTGCCAGTAGTATGACGAGGGACCAAGAGACCCAGTACTTC	CASSMTRDQETQYF
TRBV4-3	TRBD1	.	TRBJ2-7	TGCGCCAGCAGCCAAGAGCTAGAGGGACAGGGTAACTTC	CASSQELEGQGNF
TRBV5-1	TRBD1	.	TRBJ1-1	TGCGCCAGCAGCTTAGCCCCGCCCGGGACAGGGGGAAGAGGGACTGAAGCTTTCTTT	CASSLAPPGTGGRGTEAFF
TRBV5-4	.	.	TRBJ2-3	TGTGCCAGCAGCTGGGCCAGCACTCGCACAGATACGCAGTATTTT	CASSWASTRTDTQYF
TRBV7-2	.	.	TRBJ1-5	TGTGCCAGCAGCTTAGTAGGGGCGAATCAGCCCCAGCATTTT	CASSLVGANQPQHF
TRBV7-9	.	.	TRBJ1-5	TGTGCCAGCAGCTCAAGAGGGAACAGCAATCAGCCCCAGCATTTT	CASSSRGNSNQPQHF
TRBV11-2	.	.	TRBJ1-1	TGTGCCAGCAGCCCCCTTCGAGGACAATTCGCTGAAGCTTTCTTT	CASSPLRGQFAEAFF
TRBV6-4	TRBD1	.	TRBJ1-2	TGTGCCAGCAGTGCGTCAGGGGGTGGTGGCTACACCTTC	CASSASGGGGYTF
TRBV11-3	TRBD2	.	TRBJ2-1	TGTGCCAGCAGCTCGACGGGACTAGCGGGAATCTACAATGAGCAGTTCTTC	CASSSTGLAGIYNEQFF
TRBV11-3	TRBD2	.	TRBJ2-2	TGTGCCAGCAGCGCGGGACTAGCGGGGGAAGGCGGGGAGCTGTTTTTT	CASSAGLAGEGGELFF
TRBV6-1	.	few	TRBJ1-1	TGTGCCAGCAGTGAAGTCGGGAGGTTAGCAGCTTTCTTT	CASSEVGRLAAFF